This T cell receptor beta chain was recorded in a study of OX40 agonist ivuxolimab in advanced cancers. Describing the broader study: The costimulatory receptor OX40 (CD134) was targeted by ivuxolimab, a fully human IgG2 agonistic monoclonal antibody. Among the roughly 52 dose-escalation patients, around 20 had hepatocellular carcinoma, approximately 15 melanoma, 9 renal cell carcinoma and 9 head and neck cancer. A male proportion of roughly 80% and a mean age of approximately 58 years, ranging from roughly 23 to 80, were recorded for the dose-escalation cohort. The paper reports the monotherapy dose-escalation portion (N = 52 patients) of the phase I ivuxolimab trial. Intravenous ivuxolimab was administered to patients every 2 weeks at six dose levels: 0.01, 0.1, 0.3, 1.5, 3 and 10 mg/kg. Peripheral TCRbeta sequencing aimed to test whether ivuxolimab altered TCR sequence diversity and caused clonal T-cell expansion. Patients were allowed to have had prior anti-PD-1, anti-PD-L1 or anti-CTLA-4 therapy, and around 40% of the dose-escalation patients had previously received checkpoint inhibitors. Partial responses were achieved by three dose-escalation patients, of whom one had hepatocellular carcinoma and two had cutaneous melanoma. What the work shows at the level of the full study, not this receptor alone: In the 0.1-3.0 mg/kg groups, partial responders had among the lowest normalized peripheral clonal expansion, particularly in CD8+ T cells. At doses from 0.1 to 3.0 mg/kg, clonal expansion was seen in both CD4+ and CD8+ blood T cells between baseline and week 6. After ivuxolimab, CD8+ T cells had more expanded clones than CD4+ T cells on average. Low levels of normalized T-cell clonal expansion were also seen in some nonresponding patients. The antigen specificity of the clonally expanded peripheral T cells was not determined.

The trial excluded patients who had a history of autoimmune disease or were on systemic immunosuppression. In every dose cohort, peripheral blood was drawn for TCR sequencing at baseline, cycle 4 day 1, and cycle 7 day 1. The samples were drawn from a first-in-human, open-label, multicenter phase I dose-escalation trial of ivuxolimab. The trial enrolled adults with locally advanced or metastatic head and neck squamous cell, hepatocellular, melanoma or renal cell carcinoma. Before TCR sequencing, CD4+ T cells and CD8+ T cells were sorted from peripheral blood as separate populations. To sequence the TCRbeta CDR3 region, genomic DNA was isolated from the sorted cells. TCRbeta CDR3 regions were sequenced using the immunoSEQ Assay. Sourced from immuneACCESS, this table was stored by TCRdb with only in-frame sequences that have V and J called. A share of the clones is absent; for the studies checked, an unresolved V gene accounts for under half, and the remainder has no known explanation. The table for this sample lists 60,000 to 70,000 clones; about 87% of them were counted only once. Less than 2% of the sample rests with the top ten.

The CDR3 has 17 amino acids, counting the end cysteine and phenylalanine. Only CDR3 DNA is held: 51 bases, read in frame from base 1. From V the trimming removes 4 bases and from J it removes 5 bases, while the gene matches leave 12 bases of the junction unaccounted for. The germline V gene encodes CDR1 SGHNT and CDR2 YYREEE (reference sequence). The sample holds one count of this clone. The antigen it recognizes is unknown. Within one base of it there is no much larger clone, and no base qualities were kept. This TCR was sampled from an adult with an advanced solid tumor such as melanoma, head and neck, liver or kidney cancer. The sequence joins TRBV5-4 to TRBJ2-1; 10 bases in the junction line up with TRBD2. The material sequenced was CD4+ or CD8+ T cells sorted from blood, taken in a trial of the OX40 agonist ivuxolimab. The bases are TGTGCCAGCAGCGATACTAGCGGGAACGACTTAGACAATGAGCAGTTCTTC. Its protein is CASSDTSGNDLDNEQFF. The full variable domain, with segments outside the CDR3 supplied by the reference TRBV5-4 and TRBJ2-1 proteins, appears as ETGVTQSPTHLIKTRGQQVTLRCSSQSGHNTVSWYQQALGQGPQFIFQYYREEENGRGNFPPRFSGLQFPNYSSELNVNALELDDSALYLCASSDTSGNDLDNEQFFGPGTRLTVL.